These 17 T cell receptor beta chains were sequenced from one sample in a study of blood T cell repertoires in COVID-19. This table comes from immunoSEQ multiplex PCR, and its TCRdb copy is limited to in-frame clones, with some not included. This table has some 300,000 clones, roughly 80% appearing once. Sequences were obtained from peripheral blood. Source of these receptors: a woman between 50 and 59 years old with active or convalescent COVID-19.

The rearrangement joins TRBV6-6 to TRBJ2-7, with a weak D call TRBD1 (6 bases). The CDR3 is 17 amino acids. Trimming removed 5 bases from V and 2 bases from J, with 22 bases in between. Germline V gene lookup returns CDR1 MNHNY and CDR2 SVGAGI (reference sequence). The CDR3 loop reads CASSLRPDRRVTYEQYF. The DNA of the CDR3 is TGTGCCAGCAGTCTACGCCCTGACAGGCGGGTAACCTACGAGCAGTACTTC.

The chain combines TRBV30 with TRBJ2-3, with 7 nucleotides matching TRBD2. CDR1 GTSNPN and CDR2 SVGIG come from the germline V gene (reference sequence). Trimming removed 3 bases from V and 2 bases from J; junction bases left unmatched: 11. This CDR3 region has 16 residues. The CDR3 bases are TGTGCCTGGAGGGCCCTCGGCGGGGGACTCACAGATACGCAGTATTTT. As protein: CAWRALGGGLTDTQYF.

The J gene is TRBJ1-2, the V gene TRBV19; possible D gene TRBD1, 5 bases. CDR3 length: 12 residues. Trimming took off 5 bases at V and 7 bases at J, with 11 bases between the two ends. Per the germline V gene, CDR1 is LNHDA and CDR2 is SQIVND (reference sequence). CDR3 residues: CASSLQAAGYTF. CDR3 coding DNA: TGTGCCAGTAGTCTACAGGCGGCTGGCTACACCTTC. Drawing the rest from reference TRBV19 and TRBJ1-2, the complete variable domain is DGGITQSPKYLFRKEGQNVTLSCEQNLNHDAMYWYRQDPGQGLRLIYYSQIVNDFQKGDIAEGYSVSREKKESFPLTVTSAQKNPTAFYLCASSLQAAGYTFGSGTRLTVV.

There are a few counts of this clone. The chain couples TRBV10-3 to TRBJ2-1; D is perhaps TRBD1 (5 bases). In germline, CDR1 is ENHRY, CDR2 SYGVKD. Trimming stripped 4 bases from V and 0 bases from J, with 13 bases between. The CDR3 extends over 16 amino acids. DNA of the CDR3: TGTGCCATCAGTGGGGGCGTGGCTAGCTCCTACAATGAGCAGTTCTTC. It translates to CAISGGVASSYNEQFF.

The CDR3, as DNA: TGTGCCAGTACCCCTTACGGGACAGGGGGCATCCCGAACACCGGGGAGCTGTTTTTT. Encoded protein: CASTPYGTGGIPNTGELFF. The chain recombines TRBV19 with TRBJ2-2, with TRBD1 matching over 12 bases. CDR3 length: 19 amino acids. Looked up from germline, CDR1 is LNHDA and CDR2 is SQIVND (reference sequence). V dropped 7 bases and J dropped 0; count of bases not matched to a gene: 12.

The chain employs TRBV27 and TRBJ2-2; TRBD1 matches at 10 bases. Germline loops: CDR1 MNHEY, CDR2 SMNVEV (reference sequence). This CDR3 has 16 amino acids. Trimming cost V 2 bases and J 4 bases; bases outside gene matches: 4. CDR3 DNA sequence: TGTGCCAGCAGTTTACCGGGACAGGGGTCCACCGGGGAGCTGTTTTTT. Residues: CASSLPGQGSTGELFF.

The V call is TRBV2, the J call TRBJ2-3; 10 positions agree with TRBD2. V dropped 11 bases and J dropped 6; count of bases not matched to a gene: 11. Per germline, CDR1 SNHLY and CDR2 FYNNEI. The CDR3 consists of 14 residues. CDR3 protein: CAGQREGRSDTQYF. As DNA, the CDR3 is TGTGCCGGACAGCGGGAGGGCCGGTCGGATACGCAGTATTTT.

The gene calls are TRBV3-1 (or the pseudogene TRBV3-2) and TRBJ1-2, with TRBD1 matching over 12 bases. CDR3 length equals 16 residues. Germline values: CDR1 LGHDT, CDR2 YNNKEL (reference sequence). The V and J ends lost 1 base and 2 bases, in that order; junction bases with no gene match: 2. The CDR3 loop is CASSQGGTGGNYGYTF. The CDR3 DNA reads TGTGCCAGCAGCCAAGGTGGGACAGGGGGCAACTATGGCTACACCTTC.

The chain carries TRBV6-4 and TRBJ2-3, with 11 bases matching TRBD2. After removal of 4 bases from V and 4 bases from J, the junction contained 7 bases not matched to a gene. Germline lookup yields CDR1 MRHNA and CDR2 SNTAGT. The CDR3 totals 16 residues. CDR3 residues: CASSANLAGGSDTQYF. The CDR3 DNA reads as TGTGCCAGCAGTGCCAATCTAGCGGGAGGCTCAGATACGCAGTATTTT.

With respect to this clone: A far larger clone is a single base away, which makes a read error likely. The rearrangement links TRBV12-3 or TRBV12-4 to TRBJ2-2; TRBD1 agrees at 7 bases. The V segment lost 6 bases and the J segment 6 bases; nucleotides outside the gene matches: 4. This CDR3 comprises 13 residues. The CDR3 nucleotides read TGTGCCAGCAGGCCCGACAGGGCCGGGGAGCTGTTTTTT. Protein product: CASRPDRAGELFF.

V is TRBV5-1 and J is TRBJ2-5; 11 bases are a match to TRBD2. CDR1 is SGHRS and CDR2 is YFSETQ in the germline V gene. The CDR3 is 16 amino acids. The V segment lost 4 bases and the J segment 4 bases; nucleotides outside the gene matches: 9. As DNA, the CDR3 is TGCGCCAGCAGCGATGGAGGACTAGCGGGTTCAGAGACCCAGTACTTC. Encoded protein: CASSDGGLAGSETQYF.

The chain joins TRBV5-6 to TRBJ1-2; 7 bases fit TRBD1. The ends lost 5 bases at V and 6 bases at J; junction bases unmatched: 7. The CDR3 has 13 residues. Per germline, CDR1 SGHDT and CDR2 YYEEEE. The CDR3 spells CASRPTGIDGYTF. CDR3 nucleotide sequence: TGTGCCAGCAGACCGACAGGGATCGATGGCTACACCTTC.

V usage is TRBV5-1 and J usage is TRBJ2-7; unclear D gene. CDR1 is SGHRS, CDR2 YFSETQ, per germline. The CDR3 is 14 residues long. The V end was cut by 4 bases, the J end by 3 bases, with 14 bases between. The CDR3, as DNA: TGCGCCAGCAGCAAGGAAGTGGGCTACTACGAGCAGTACTTC. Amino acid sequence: CASSKEVGYYEQYF.

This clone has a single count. The CDR3 nucleotides are TGCGCCAGCAGGTTGACAGGGCAAACTGAAGCTTTCTTT. Encoded protein: CASRLTGQTEAFF. V gene TRBV5-1 combines with J gene TRBJ1-1, with TRBD1 matching over 7 bases. This CDR3 contains 13 residues. CDR1 is SGHRS and CDR2 is YFSETQ in the germline V gene. The V and J ends lost 5 bases and 5 bases, in that order; junction bases with no gene match: 6.

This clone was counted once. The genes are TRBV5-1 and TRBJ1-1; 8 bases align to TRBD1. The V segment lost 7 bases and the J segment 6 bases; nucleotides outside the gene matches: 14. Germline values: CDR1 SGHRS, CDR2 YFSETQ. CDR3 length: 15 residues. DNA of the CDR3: TGCGCCAGCTCGAGGGGGCAGGGGGCGTTCGCTGAAGCTTTCTTT. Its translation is CASSRGQGAFAEAFF.

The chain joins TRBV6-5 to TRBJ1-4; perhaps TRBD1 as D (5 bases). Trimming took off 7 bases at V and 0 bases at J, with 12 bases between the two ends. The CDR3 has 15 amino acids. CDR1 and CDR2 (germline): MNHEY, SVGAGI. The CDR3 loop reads CASNQGISTNEKLFF. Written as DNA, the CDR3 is TGTGCCAGCAACCAGGGAATCTCAACTAATGAAAAACTGTTTTTT.

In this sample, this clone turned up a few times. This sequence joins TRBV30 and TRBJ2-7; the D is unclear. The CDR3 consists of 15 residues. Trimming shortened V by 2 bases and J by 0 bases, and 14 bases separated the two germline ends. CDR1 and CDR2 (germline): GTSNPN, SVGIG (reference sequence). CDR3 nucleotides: TGTGCCTGGAGTCCTCTGGCGGCCTCCTCCTACGAGCAGTACTTC. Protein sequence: CAWSPLAASSYEQYF. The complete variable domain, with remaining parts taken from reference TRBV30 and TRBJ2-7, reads SQTIHQWPATLVQPVGSPLSLECTVEGTSNPNLYWYRQAAGRGLQLLFYSVGIGQISSEVPQNLSASRPQDRQFILSSKKLLLSDSGFYLCAWSPLAASSYEQYFGPGTRLTVT.